The source of this T cell receptor beta chain is a study of T cells in Graves' hyperthyroidism and ophthalmopathy. The TCR beta CDR3 regions underwent amplification using RNA transcripts as the source. TCR CDR3 regions were first amplified by RT-PCR with HTBI primers. TCRdb recomputed calls from the multiplex PCR reads with MiXCR, one row per CDR3 protein. The top ten hold around 10% of the sample, which has fewer than 550,000 distinct CDR3 sequences, approximately 25% seen once. Ophthalmopathy patients had Clinical Activity Score at least 3, NOSPECS grade at least 4, duration under 3 months. This clonotype was counted many times. Its antigen remains unknown. Study-level results: In validation, the model predicted ophthalmopathy. These predictions came a median roughly seven months before onset.

The receptor was derived from a woman aged 25 to 45 with Graves' ophthalmopathy. The sequenced sample consisted of blood.

The DNA for the CDR3 is TGTGCCATCAGCCCGACAGGGGTGAACACTGAAGCTTTCTTT. Amino acids: CAISPTGVNTEAFF. The chain carries TRBV10-3 and TRBJ1-1, with 8 nucleotides matching TRBD1. This CDR3 has 14 residues. The junction had 3 bases not matched to a gene; V was cut back by 6 bases and J by 0 bases. Germline V lookup: CDR1 ENHRY, CDR2 SYGVKD.